The source of this T cell receptor (beta chain) is a study of identical twins. Germline CDR1 is SGHRS and CDR2 is YFSETQ. V shed 1 base and J 6 bases; nucleotides not matched to a gene: 15. The CDR3 has 17 residues. A universal primer site arose from template switching, and cDNA bore unique molecular identifiers. TCRdb re-analysed the 5' RACE reads in MiXCR, keeping a single row per CDR3 protein. The data hold 500,000 or so distinct CDR3 sequences, with roughly an eighth observed a single time. These records were also assigned to another study, of yellow fever vaccine responses in identical twins.

The sequenced material came from CD4+ T cells sorted from blood. The receptor was derived from a woman younger than 30 in good health. V usage is TRBV5-1 and J usage is TRBJ2-5; TRBD2 aligns across 7 bases. The CDR3 protein is CASSLMPSGGDVKTQYF. The CDR3 bases are TGCGCCAGCAGCTTGATGCCTAGCGGAGGGGACGTGAAGACCCAGTACTTC.